What follows describes a single T cell receptor (beta chain). Its antigen is as yet unknown. Unique molecular identifiers were used to barcode this TCRbeta library. TCRdb passed the PCR reads through MiXCR, listing each CDR3 protein once. The data show about 900,000 distinct CDR3 sequences, 25% to 30% seen once. These data are taken from a study of T-cell reconstitution after alpha-beta-depleted transplantation in children. Findings and limits, study-wide: Several hundred graft clones that had expanded were reportedly the source of alpha-beta T cells about two months after transplant.

Germline V CDR1 and CDR2: DFQATT, SNEGSKA (reference sequence). This CDR3 spans 12 amino acids. Trimming took 5 bases from V and 6 from J; bases not matched to a gene: 4. The clonotype was recovered from a boy younger than two who had a stem cell transplant for SCID, so the T cells may come from the graft donor. The chain links TRBV20-1 to TRBJ2-1, with 7 nucleotides matching TRBD1. Sequences were derived from PBMCs, mostly from graft donor cells, sampled 360 days after TCRalphabeta/CD19-depleted stem cell transplant. CDR3 bases: TGCAGTGCTGGGGGACAGCTCAATGAGCAGTTCTTC. Residues: CSAGGQLNEQFF.